These 9 T cell receptor beta chains came from one sample sequenced in a study of T cell repertoires in cytomegalovirus infection. These TCRs' antigens remain unknown. TCRdb reprocessed the reads with MiXCR, giving one entry per CDR3 protein. The sample has 150,000 to 200,000 distinct CDR3 sequences, 20% to 25% seen once. The starting material was CD8+ T cells from cultured PBMCs, obtained from culture after CMV antigen stimulation. The receptors stem from a human donor in good health (CMV status not recorded). Some clones in this sample may be carry-over from other donors' samples.

J is TRBJ1-1 and V is TRBV12-3 or TRBV12-4, with unresolved D. V lost 7 bases, J lost 5 bases, and 11 bases lay in between. The CDR3 loop spans 12 amino acids. Written as DNA, the CDR3 is TGTGCCAGCACCAGAGCGGGGACTGAAGCTTTCTTT. The encoded protein is CASTRAGTEAFF.

Only a few counts were recorded for this clonotype. The chain couples TRBV7-2 to TRBJ1-2; D call uncertain. CDR3 length: 15 residues. The V end lost 5 bases, the J end lost 0 bases, and 13 bases lay between the germline ends. In germline, CDR1 is SGHTA, CDR2 FQGNSA. In nucleotides, the CDR3 is TGTGCCAGCAGCCCCCGCCCCGGGCCTAACTATGGCTACACCTTC. Protein sequence: CASSPRPGPNYGYTF.

The V and J genes are TRBV6-5 and TRBJ2-7, with 7 bases fitting TRBD1. The CDR3 is 14 residues long. Germline CDR1 is MNHEY and CDR2 is SVGAGI. V lost 6 bases to trimming and J lost 0 bases; unmatched junction nucleotides: 5. CDR3 coding DNA: TGTGCCAGCAGCTCCGGGACAGACTCCTACGAGCAGTACTTC. Translated: CASSSGTDSYEQYF.

This clonotype was counted only a few times. The V gene is TRBV27, the J gene TRBJ1-2; D possibly corresponds to TRBD1 (5 bases). The CDR3 is made up of 15 amino acids. The ends were cut back, 6 bases at V and 8 bases at J, with 22 bases in the middle. The germline CDR1 and CDR2 sequences are MNHEY and SMNVEV (reference sequence). In nucleotides, the CDR3 is TGTGCCAGCAGCGCTAAGAGCCTATCAGGGCACGGCTACACCTTC. It specifies CASSAKSLSGHGYTF.

This clonotype was observed a handful of times. This sequence joins TRBV6-4 and TRBJ1-6; D is undetermined. This CDR3 is 13 amino acids long. V was trimmed by 3 bases and J by 10 bases, leaving 10 bases between them. Germline V gene data show CDR1 as MRHNA and CDR2 as SNTAGT. CDR3 sequence reads: CASSERAGSPLHF. The CDR3 DNA reads as TGTGCCAGCAGTGAAAGGGCTGGATCACCCCTCCACTTT.

CDR3 in amino acids: CASSLETGGKTQYF. CDR3 nucleotide sequence: TGTGCCAGCAGCTTAGAAACAGGGGGAAAGACCCAGTACTTC. The rearrangement joins TRBV7-6 to TRBJ2-5; 8 positions agree with TRBD1. V lost 1 base and J lost 6; bases outside the gene matches: 4. CDR3 length: 14 amino acids. CDR1 is SGHVS and CDR2 is FNYEAQ in the germline V gene.

The chain joins TRBV4-3 to TRBJ2-1; TRBD2 might be the D (6 bases). There are 17 residues in the CDR3. V lost 0 bases and J lost 2, with 14 bases in between. Germline V lookup: CDR1 LGHNA, CDR2 YSLEER. The CDR3 reads CASSQEGVGGPYNEQFF. The CDR3 DNA sequence: TGCGCCAGCAGCCAAGAAGGGGTGGGGGGTCCCTACAATGAGCAGTTCTTC.

This chain links TRBV7-6 with TRBJ1-2; D not certain. Trimming shortened V by 6 bases and J by 3 bases, and 23 bases separated the two germline ends. CDR3 size: 17 residues. The V gene's germline CDR1 is SGHVS and CDR2 FNYEAQ. CDR3 sequence reads: CASSPLSEDPLYYGYTF. As DNA, the CDR3 is TGTGCCAGCAGTCCCCTTAGTGAGGACCCACTCTACTATGGCTACACCTTC. Filled out from reference TRBV7-6 and TRBJ1-2, the complete variable domain reads GAGVSQSPRYKVTKRGQDVALRCDPISGHVSLYWYRQALGQGPEFLTYFNYEAQQDKSGLPNDRFSAERPEGSISTLTIQRTEQRDSAMYRCASSPLSEDPLYYGYTFGSGTRLTVV.

This clonotype has just a few counts. The V and J genes are TRBV6-2 or TRBV6-3 and TRBJ2-7; D may match TRBD1 or TRBD2 (5 bases each). The CDR3 covers 16 residues. Per germline, CDR1 MNHEY and CDR2 SVGEGT. V lost 6 bases and J 0 bases, leaving 18 bases between the germline ends. The CDR3 DNA is TGTGCCAGCAGCCCCCCGAGGGGCCGAAGCTCCTACGAGCAGTACTTC. It specifies CASSPPRGRSSYEQYF.